This entry concerns a single T cell receptor beta chain. Those who served as multiple sclerosis controls were treatment-naive patients with stable or active relapsing-remitting disease. The CDR3 runs to 16 residues. Germline V gives CDR1 SNHLY, CDR2 FYNNEI. The J segment lost 8 bases and the V segment lost 3 bases, leaving 13 bases of the junction unmatched. This entry belongs to a study of CD8 T cells in Susac syndrome. Reverse transcription of 0.5 to 1 ug RNA was performed with random hexamers. TCRdb re-analysed the immunoSEQ multiplex PCR reads in MiXCR, keeping a single row per CDR3 protein. The profile shows about 180,000 distinct CDR3 sequences, roughly 95% of them singletons.

The TCR originated in a human donor with multiple sclerosis. The specimen sequenced was CD8+ T cells from PBMCs. This chain uses TRBV2 with TRBJ1-2; TRBD1 aligns across 9 bases. The CDR3 DNA reads TGTGCCAGCAGTGAGGACAGGGGAGGACGAACTGAAGGCTACACCTTC. Protein product: CASSEDRGGRTEGYTF.